This TCR beta chain emerged from a study of blood T cell repertoires in COVID-19 (dated by TCRdb to the early 2020s). For context, the study as a whole: Samples covering the acute and convalescent phases of COVID-19 were provided by collaborators in the United States, Italy and Spain. A freely available public database, intended as a resource for researchers studying the immune response to SARS-CoV-2, is where the repertoires were released. The prospective study material was composed of cDNA or gDNA derived from T cells, B-cell-depleted T cells, or PBMCs. Subjects who had been exposed to COVID-19, were actively infected with it, or had recovered from it provided the deeply sampled blood TCRbeta repertoires that made up the dataset. Samples were obtained from the ongoing ImmuneRACE study (first 160 participants) and from about 1,300 subjects provided by 6 global collaborators. Where HLA class I and class II types were available, the types were taken from metadata supplied by the sample provider, not from assay-based typing. Nearly every sample came with metadata listing a de-identified subject ID, COVID-19 status, age in years and sex. The paper's findings and limits, for the study overall: Clinical and demographic metadata were provided uncurated, with the amount varying by source and participant.

TCRbeta CDR3 regions were amplified from genomic DNA by means of the immunoSEQ Assay, a bias-controlled multiplex PCR. As for the original processing: The number of nucleated cells in each sample was estimated by amplification of reference gene primers within the assay. Sequence reads were collapsed and filtered to measure the absolute abundance of every unique TCRbeta CDR3 rearrangement. For each sample, productive Simpson clonality was calculated as the square root of Simpson's diversity index over productive rearrangements. The clones in this table, taken by TCRdb from immuneACCESS, are in-frame only. Not every clone is retained; where verified, under half of the shortfall comes from an unresolved V gene, and the cause of the rest is unknown. The V and J calls and clone size were taken over from that table, and D and trimming were inferred from the DNA. The sample table lists around 170,000 clones, roughly 87% of them with a count of one. Of the sample, 5.5% to 8.5% is held by the ten largest clones.

The germline ends are 9 bases apart after V is trimmed by 6 bases and J by 4 bases. The CDR3 runs 12 amino acids, cysteine and phenylalanine included. Only CDR3 DNA remains: 36 bases, in frame from the first base. Based on the germline V gene, the CDR1 and CDR2 sequences are SNHLY and FYNNEI. Enrolling through a virtual design, the prospective study's participants ranged in age from roughly 18 to 89 years and lived across roughly 24 United States geographic areas. To assign participants to cohorts, the prospective study relied on clinical history that participants themselves reported in a screening survey and a study questionnaire. For ImmuneRACE Cohort 3, a participant was defined as recovered based on two consecutive negative NP/OP PCR tests, clearance by a healthcare professional, or resolution of symptoms. In the prospective study, whole blood, serum and a nasopharyngeal or oropharyngeal swab were collected from each participant by mobile phlebotomists. Over a roughly two-month period, participants in the prospective study had the option of providing additional blood draws and questionnaires. Prospective study blood samples were shipped either frozen or at room temperature before DNA extraction.

This clone was observed a single time. The target of this receptor is not known. No much larger clone is present one base from it, and per-base qualities are unavailable. Sequencing was carried out using PBMCs or T cells enriched from blood (not recorded which). Here the chain combines TRBV2 and TRBJ1-2, with the D gene not clear enough to name. This TCR was sampled from a woman between 45 and 65 years old who had recovered from COVID-19. The sequenced DNA: TGTGCCAGCAGGGAGGCCGCCTATGGCTACACCTTC. This is translated as CASREAAYGYTF.